The T cell receptor beta chain under discussion was sequenced for a study of T-cell reconstitution after alpha-beta-depleted transplantation in children. Broader study findings: TCRbeta diversity was high at day 60 in some patients (a result of surviving recipient T cells and thymic progenitors). Most T-cell counts and diversity one year after the transplant came from T cells that were newly produced.

This clonotype was counted at least ten times. The antigen remains undetermined. Preparing the TCRbeta library involved the use of unique molecular identifiers. MiXCR was run by TCRdb on the PCR reads, yielding one entry per CDR3 protein. The top ten hold about 2.1% of the sample, which has 480,000 or so distinct CDR3 sequences, about 10% seen once. This clonotype was sampled from a child younger than 10 with inherited bone marrow failure, due to receive a stem cell transplant. The sequencing used PBMCs, collected before TCRalphabeta/CD19-depleted stem cell transplant.

Here the CDR3 reads CASGEGQPLTDTQYF. The CDR3 DNA follows: TGCGCCAGCGGCGAAGGCCAGCCTCTGACAGATACGCAGTATTTT. The V call is TRBV5-1, the J call TRBJ2-3; no reliable D call. Deletions cut 7 bases from V and 3 bases from J, with 18 bases between. CDR1 is SGHRS and CDR2 is YFSETQ in the germline V gene. The CDR3 runs 15 residues.